The rows below give T cell receptor beta chains drawn from one sample of a study of control samples from healthy donors and cancer patients. The assay was immunoSEQ multiplex PCR, and TCRdb's table has in-frame clones only and misses some. The repertoire holds roughly 190,000 clones, with roughly nine tenths as singletons. Sequenced input: blood. The source of these receptors is a young woman in good health. CDR3s include the opening cysteine and the closing phenylalanine or tryptophan. The order of the fields is J gene, V gene, D gene, clone size, CDR3 DNA, CDR3 protein. A D gene is named only where the DNA matches it firmly. Size values are once, few and many counts, or a class for expanded clones, and some rows have none.

J gene: TRBJ2-3
V gene: TRBV18
D gene: TRBD1
clone size: NA
CDR3 DNA: TGTGCCAGCTCACCAGGACAGGCAGATACGCAGTATTTT
CDR3 protein: CASSPGQADTQYF

J gene: TRBJ1-1
V gene: TRBV5-1
D gene: NA
clone size: NA
CDR3 DNA: TGCGCCAGCAGCTTAAGAGTGGGGGTTAGCACTGAAGCTTTCTTT
CDR3 protein: CASSLRVGVSTEAFF

J gene: TRBJ2-3
V gene: TRBV7-2
D gene: NA
clone size: NA
CDR3 DNA: TGTGCCAGCAGCTTAGGGGACGCGGGCACAGATACGCAGTATTTT
CDR3 protein: CASSLGDAGTDTQYF

J gene: TRBJ1-1
V gene: TRBV5-1
D gene: TRBD1
clone size: NA
CDR3 DNA: TGCGCCAGCTCGGGACAGGGGGTGGATGAAGCTTTCTTT
CDR3 protein: CASSGQGVDEAFF

J gene: TRBJ2-7
V gene: TRBV14
D gene: NA
clone size: NA
CDR3 DNA: TGTGCCAGCAGCTACCACTACGAGCAGTACTTC
CDR3 protein: CASSYHYEQYF

J gene: TRBJ2-7
V gene: TRBV2
D gene: TRBD2
clone size: NA
CDR3 DNA: TGTGCCAGCACCCTTGGACTAGCGGGAGGCTACGAGCAGTACTTC
CDR3 protein: CASTLGLAGGYEQYF

J gene: TRBJ2-5
V gene: TRBV19
D gene: TRBD2
clone size: NA
CDR3 DNA: TGTGCCAGTAGTATCCTAGCGGGAAGGGGTGAAGAGACCCAGTACTTC
CDR3 protein: CASSILAGRGEETQYF

J gene: TRBJ2-2
V gene: TRBV3-1/TRBV3-2
D gene: TRBD2
clone size: NA
CDR3 DNA: TGTGCCAGCAGCCAAGGTCTAGCGGCGAACACCGGGGAGCTGTTTTTT
CDR3 protein: CASSQGLAANTGELFF

J gene: TRBJ1-4
V gene: TRBV11-2
D gene: NA
clone size: NA
CDR3 DNA: TGTGCCAGCAGCCTACAGGGTAGAGGTGAAAAACTGTTTTTT
CDR3 protein: CASSLQGRGEKLFF

J gene: TRBJ1-2
V gene: TRBV6-2/TRBV6-3
D gene: NA
clone size: NA
CDR3 DNA: TGTGCCAGCAGTGATCGGTATGGCTACACCTTC
CDR3 protein: CASSDRYGYTF

J gene: TRBJ1-3
V gene: TRBV3-1/TRBV3-2
D gene: NA
clone size: NA
CDR3 DNA: TGTGCCAGCAGCCAAGTAGGCGGGGGCGGAAACACCATATATTTT
CDR3 protein: CASSQVGGGGNTIYF

J gene: TRBJ1-3
V gene: TRBV2
D gene: TRBD1
clone size: NA
CDR3 DNA: TGTGCCAGGACAGGGTTGGGAAACACCATATATTTT
CDR3 protein: CARTGLGNTIYF

J gene: TRBJ1-2
V gene: TRBV5-1
D gene: TRBD1
clone size: NA
CDR3 DNA: TGCGCCAGCAGCTTGGCCCCACAGGGGGCGAACTATGGCTACACCTTC
CDR3 protein: CASSLAPQGANYGYTF

J gene: TRBJ2-3
V gene: TRBV5-4
D gene: NA
clone size: NA
CDR3 DNA: TGTGCCAGCAGCGCCCCCCAAGTAGATACGCAGTATTTT
CDR3 protein: CASSAPQVDTQYF

J gene: TRBJ1-5
V gene: TRBV25-1
D gene: NA
clone size: NA
CDR3 DNA: TGTGCCAGCAGTGGCCGGGACGGCAATCAGCCCCAGCATTTT
CDR3 protein: CASSGRDGNQPQHF

J gene: TRBJ2-3
V gene: TRBV7-3
D gene: TRBD2
clone size: NA
CDR3 DNA: TGTGCCAGCAGCCCGCGGACTAGCGGGAGTCCAGATACGCAGTATTTT
CDR3 protein: CASSPRTSGSPDTQYF

J gene: TRBJ1-1
V gene: TRBV7-6
D gene: TRBD1
clone size: NA
CDR3 DNA: TGTGCCAGCAGCGACAGGACAGGCCGTGAAGCTTTCTTT
CDR3 protein: CASSDRTGREAFF

J gene: TRBJ1-4
V gene: TRBV4-3
D gene: TRBD1
clone size: NA
CDR3 DNA: TGCGCCAGCAGCCACACGACAGGGGGGAATGAAAAACTGTTTTTT
CDR3 protein: CASSHTTGGNEKLFF

J gene: TRBJ1-4
V gene: TRBV2
D gene: NA
clone size: NA
CDR3 DNA: TGTGCCAGCACCCGACAGGCCACAACAACTAATGAAAAACTGTTTTTT
CDR3 protein: CASTRQATTTNEKLFF

J gene: TRBJ1-5
V gene: TRBV6-1
D gene: NA
clone size: NA
CDR3 DNA: TGTGCCAGCAGTGAGGGGGGTAATCAGCCCCAGCATTTT
CDR3 protein: CASSEGGNQPQHF

J gene: TRBJ2-7
V gene: TRBV12-2
D gene: NA
clone size: NA
CDR3 DNA: TGTGCAAGTCGCTTAGATCGCCTCTCCTACGAGCAGTACTTC
CDR3 protein: CASRLDRLSYEQYF

J gene: TRBJ2-5
V gene: TRBV18
D gene: NA
clone size: NA
CDR3 DNA: TGTGCCAGCTCACCATCCCGGGGGCAAGAGACCCAGTACTTC
CDR3 protein: CASSPSRGQETQYF

J gene: TRBJ1-2
V gene: TRBV7-6
D gene: TRBD1
clone size: NA
CDR3 DNA: TGTGCCAGCAGCCCAGACAGGGTCCCCAATGGCTACACCTTC
CDR3 protein: CASSPDRVPNGYTF

J gene: TRBJ1-2
V gene: TRBV18
D gene: TRBD1
clone size: few
CDR3 DNA: TGTGCCAGCTCATTAGACAGGGACTATGGCTACACCTTC
CDR3 protein: CASSLDRDYGYTF

J gene: TRBJ2-1
V gene: TRBV7-9
D gene: NA
clone size: NA
CDR3 DNA: TGTGCCAGCAGCTTAGCCGGGACCAATGAGCAGTTCTTC
CDR3 protein: CASSLAGTNEQFF

J gene: TRBJ1-5
V gene: TRBV7-3
D gene: NA
clone size: NA
CDR3 DNA: TGTGCCAGCAGCTTAATTGGGCGGGATAGCAATCAGCCCCAGCATTTT
CDR3 protein: CASSLIGRDSNQPQHF

J gene: TRBJ1-2
V gene: TRBV27
D gene: TRBD1
clone size: NA
CDR3 DNA: TGTGCCAGCAGCCCCGACAGGGGCTATGGCTACACCTTC
CDR3 protein: CASSPDRGYGYTF

J gene: TRBJ2-5
V gene: TRBV6-5
D gene: TRBD1
clone size: NA
CDR3 DNA: TGTGCCAGCAGTTCTTGGACAGGGCAAGAGACCCAGTACTTC
CDR3 protein: CASSSWTGQETQYF

J gene: TRBJ1-6
V gene: TRBV27
D gene: TRBD1
clone size: NA
CDR3 DNA: TGTGCCAGCCGTGACAGGGATAATTCACCCCTCCACTTT
CDR3 protein: CASRDRDNSPLHF

J gene: TRBJ1-2
V gene: TRBV9
D gene: TRBD1
clone size: once
CDR3 DNA: TGTGCCAGCAGCGTAGGGCAGGGGGAGATCTATGGCTACACCTTC
CDR3 protein: CASSVGQGEIYGYTF

J gene: TRBJ2-7
V gene: TRBV28
D gene: TRBD1
clone size: few
CDR3 DNA: TGTGCCAGCAGTTTGGGGACAGGGGGCTACGAGCAGTACTTC
CDR3 protein: CASSLGTGGYEQYF

J gene: TRBJ2-2
V gene: TRBV9
D gene: NA
clone size: NA
CDR3 DNA: TGTGCCAGCAGCGTAGCGGGGGGCGGGACCGGGGAGCTGTTTTTT
CDR3 protein: CASSVAGGGTGELFF

J gene: TRBJ1-5
V gene: TRBV6-5
D gene: NA
clone size: few
CDR3 DNA: TGTGCCAGCAGTTGGGACAAGAATCAGCCCCAGCATTTT
CDR3 protein: CASSWDKNQPQHF

J gene: TRBJ1-5
V gene: TRBV4-3
D gene: TRBD1
clone size: NA
CDR3 DNA: TGCGCCAGCAGCCAAGATGACAGGGGTGGGGGTCAGCCCCAGCATTTT
CDR3 protein: CASSQDDRGGGQPQHF

J gene: TRBJ2-1
V gene: TRBV28
D gene: TRBD1
clone size: NA
CDR3 DNA: TGTGCCAGCAGTTTATTACAGGGGGATACCAATGAGCAGTTCTTC
CDR3 protein: CASSLLQGDTNEQFF

J gene: TRBJ1-5
V gene: TRBV5-5
D gene: TRBD1
clone size: NA
CDR3 DNA: TGTGCCAGCAGCTTGACGGGACAGAATAGCAATCAGCCCCAGCATTTT
CDR3 protein: CASSLTGQNSNQPQHF

J gene: TRBJ2-1
V gene: TRBV6-1
D gene: NA
clone size: NA
CDR3 DNA: TGTGCCAGCAGTGATAAGGGGGCGGGATACAATGAGCAGTTCTTC
CDR3 protein: CASSDKGAGYNEQFF

J gene: TRBJ2-7
V gene: TRBV27
D gene: NA
clone size: once
CDR3 DNA: TGTGCCAGCAGGGGAGACTCCTCCTACGAGCAGTACTTC
CDR3 protein: CASRGDSSYEQYF

J gene: TRBJ2-1
V gene: TRBV5-1
D gene: NA
clone size: NA
CDR3 DNA: TGCGCCAGCAGCGGGGACTACAATGAGCAGTTCTTC
CDR3 protein: CASSGDYNEQFF

J gene: TRBJ2-2
V gene: TRBV2
D gene: TRBD1
clone size: NA
CDR3 DNA: TGTGCCAGCAGTGAGAAGGCCGTCGGGACAGGGGGCACCGGGGAGCTGTTTTTT
CDR3 protein: CASSEKAVGTGGTGELFF

J gene: TRBJ1-5
V gene: TRBV6-1
D gene: NA
clone size: once
CDR3 DNA: TGTGCCAGCAGTGACAGTCTTAGCAATCAGCCCCAGCATTTT
CDR3 protein: CASSDSLSNQPQHF

J gene: TRBJ2-2
V gene: TRBV7-3
D gene: TRBD2
clone size: NA
CDR3 DNA: TGTGCCAGCGGGACTAGCGGCCACACCGGGGAGCTGTTTTTT
CDR3 protein: CASGTSGHTGELFF

J gene: TRBJ1-1
V gene: TRBV7-9
D gene: TRBD1
clone size: NA
CDR3 DNA: TGTGCCAGCAGCTTAAACAGGGGGCGGGAGGCTTTCTTT
CDR3 protein: CASSLNRGREAFF

J gene: TRBJ2-3
V gene: TRBV11-3
D gene: TRBD1
clone size: NA
CDR3 DNA: TGTGCCAGCAGCTTAGAGGGGACAGGTGGGACAGATACGCAGTATTTT
CDR3 protein: CASSLEGTGGTDTQYF

J gene: TRBJ2-3
V gene: TRBV3-1/TRBV3-2
D gene: NA
clone size: NA
CDR3 DNA: TGTGCCAGCAGCCTAAGAGCAGGGGGCACAGATACGCAGTATTTT
CDR3 protein: CASSLRAGGTDTQYF

J gene: TRBJ1-1
V gene: TRBV5-1
D gene: NA
clone size: NA
CDR3 DNA: TGCGCCAGCAGCCCCCGGGGTAGGGGCACTGAAGCTTTCTTT
CDR3 protein: CASSPRGRGTEAFF

J gene: TRBJ2-5
V gene: TRBV7-9
D gene: TRBD2
clone size: NA
CDR3 DNA: TGTGCCAGCAGCCCGACTAGCGGGAGCGGGACCCAGTACTTC
CDR3 protein: CASSPTSGSGTQYF

J gene: TRBJ2-1
V gene: TRBV19
D gene: NA
clone size: NA
CDR3 DNA: TGTGCCAGTAGTGAGGCAATCCTCAATGAGCAGTTCTTC
CDR3 protein: CASSEAILNEQFF

J gene: TRBJ2-7
V gene: TRBV7-9
D gene: NA
clone size: NA
CDR3 DNA: TGTGCCAGCAGCCTCACGTCGTACGAGCAGTACTTC
CDR3 protein: CASSLTSYEQYF

J gene: TRBJ2-2
V gene: TRBV5-4
D gene: NA
clone size: once
CDR3 DNA: TGTGCCAGCAGTTTACAGGTCCGGGGCACCGGGGAGCTGTTTTTT
CDR3 protein: CASSLQVRGTGELFF

J gene: TRBJ2-1
V gene: TRBV24-1
D gene: TRBD1
clone size: NA
CDR3 DNA: TGTGCCACCAGTGATGGGACAGGGGGTTTCTACAATGAGCAGTTCTTC
CDR3 protein: CATSDGTGGFYNEQFF

J gene: TRBJ2-3
V gene: TRBV7-2
D gene: TRBD2
clone size: NA
CDR3 DNA: TGTGCCAGCAGCTCCGGTGGAGGGAGGGGTGCAGATACGCAGTATTTT
CDR3 protein: CASSSGGGRGADTQYF

J gene: TRBJ1-5
V gene: TRBV19
D gene: TRBD1
clone size: NA
CDR3 DNA: TGTGCCAGTAGTACACGACAGGGTAACGCTCAGCCCCAGCATTTT
CDR3 protein: CASSTRQGNAQPQHF

J gene: TRBJ2-3
V gene: TRBV7-9
D gene: NA
clone size: NA
CDR3 DNA: TGTGCCAGCAGCTATTGGAGCACAGATACGCAGTATTTT
CDR3 protein: CASSYWSTDTQYF

J gene: TRBJ2-1
V gene: TRBV28
D gene: TRBD2
clone size: NA
CDR3 DNA: TGTGCCAGCAGTGAGACTAGCGATGAGCAGTTCTTC
CDR3 protein: CASSETSDEQFF

J gene: TRBJ2-1
V gene: TRBV28
D gene: TRBD2
clone size: few
CDR3 DNA: TGTGCCAGCAGTTCACTAGCGGTTAGGTACAATGAGCAGTTCTTC
CDR3 protein: CASSSLAVRYNEQFF

J gene: TRBJ1-6
V gene: TRBV27
D gene: NA
clone size: NA
CDR3 DNA: TGTGCCAGCAGTACAGGGAATTCACCCCTCCACTTT
CDR3 protein: CASSTGNSPLHF